Each of the 14 T cell receptor beta chains below was sequenced from the same sample in a study of blood T cells in healthy people across ages. It was with a sample-barcoded 5' primer and a J-beta primer mix that a second PCR of roughly 7 to 12 cycles was run. A single record per CDR3 protein comes from TCRdb applying MiXCR to the 5' RACE reads. The sample has some 1.6 million distinct CDR3 sequences; almost 35% are singletons. The sequenced material came from blood. The origin of the receptors is a woman under 40 in good health.

The rearrangement links TRBV27 to TRBJ1-2; D may be TRBD1 (5 bases). The CDR3 sequence is 13 residues long. Per the germline V gene, CDR1 is MNHEY and CDR2 is SMNVEV (reference sequence). V lost 2 bases and J 7 bases, leaving 11 bases between the germline ends. The CDR3: CASSLVFRGGYTF. CDR3 sequence (DNA): TGTGCCAGCAGTTTAGTCTTTAGGGGTGGCTACACCTTC.

Concerning this clonotype: A read error is possible here, since a much larger clone lies one base away. This chain uses TRBV12-3 or TRBV12-4 with TRBJ2-5; 9 bases are a match to TRBD1. The CDR3 runs 13 residues. CDR3 coding DNA: TGTGTCAGCAGCGGACAGGGGTGGAGGACCCAGTACTTC. Its translation: CVSSGQGWRTQYF.

This clonotype has just a few counts. The chain couples TRBV4-1 to TRBJ2-7; tentative D call: TRBD1 (5 bases). This CDR3 is 15 amino acids long. Trimming cost V 0 bases and J 2 bases, with 11 bases left between them. CDR1 is MGHRA and CDR2 is YSYEKL in the germline V gene. The CDR3 nucleotides read TGCGCCAGCAGCCAAGATAAGGGGTTAACCTACGAGCAGTACTTC. It specifies CASSQDKGLTYEQYF.

This clonotype was observed a single time. With a much larger clone just one base away, this may be a read error. The gene calls are TRBV4-1 and TRBJ2-7, with TRBD2 matching over 10 bases. Germline V gives CDR1 MGHRA, CDR2 YSYEKL. J was trimmed by 2 bases and V by 4 bases; bases with no gene match: 8. CDR3 length equals 16 residues. CDR3 amino acids: CASSPFGLAETYEQYF. The CDR3 DNA is TGCGCCAGCAGCCCTTTCGGACTAGCGGAGACCTACGAGCAGTACTTC.

The rearrangement uses TRBV9 and TRBJ1-2, with D unclear. The CDR3 is 13 amino acids. The V gene's germline CDR1 is SGDLS and CDR2 YYNGEE. Trimming pared 3 bases from V and 3 bases from J, leaving 9 bases between. The CDR3 DNA sequence: TGTGCCAGCAGCGGGTCAGCGGACTATGGCTACACCTTC. As protein: CASSGSADYGYTF.

This clonotype is a singleton in its sample. The genes are TRBV30 and TRBJ1-1, with TRBD1 matching over 10 bases. Germline CDR1 GTSNPN, CDR2 SVGIG (reference sequence). Losses at the gene ends were 2 bases for V and 5 bases for J; bases not matched to a gene: 8. The CDR3 runs to 15 residues. CDR3 sequence (DNA): TGTGCCTGGAGTTACCGGGACAGGGGAGCGACTGAAGCTTTCTTT. This sequence encodes CAWSYRDRGATEAFF.

The V gene is TRBV20-1, the J gene TRBJ1-1; D possibly corresponds to TRBD1 (5 bases). Trimming removed 5 bases from V and 8 bases from J, with 18 bases in between. Germline values: CDR1 DFQATT, CDR2 SNEGSKA (reference sequence). CDR3 length: 13 residues. DNA of the CDR3: TGCAGTGCTTACACGGGGACCGCTGTAGAAGCTTTCTTT. The encoded protein is CSAYTGTAVEAFF.

The CDR3 loop is CASSKAQVIYGYTF. CDR3 bases: TGTGCCAGCAGCAAAGCCCAGGTGATCTATGGCTACACCTTC. The V call is TRBV21-1, the J call TRBJ1-2. TRBV21-1 is termed a pseudogene. The CDR3 contains 14 residues.

This sequence joins TRBV18 and TRBJ2-1, with 9 bases fitting TRBD1. The CDR3 sequence is 16 residues long. V trimming: 6 bases; J trimming: 0 bases; junction bases outside the gene matches: 6. Germline CDR1 reads KGHSH; CDR2 reads LQKENI. For the CDR3, the DNA is TGTGCCAGCTCCACAGGGGGCATTAACTCCTACAATGAGCAGTTCTTC. This sequence encodes CASSTGGINSYNEQFF.

In DNA, the CDR3 is TGTGCCATCAGTGAGTTGGTTGAACAGACCCAGTACTTC. Translation gives CAISELVEQTQYF. V is TRBV10-3 and J is TRBJ2-5; D is undetermined. Trimming shortened V by 1 base and J by 6 bases, and 9 bases separated the two germline ends. The CDR3 totals 13 residues. Germline V gene data show CDR1 as ENHRY and CDR2 as SYGVKD.

CDR3 nucleotide sequence: TGCAGTGCCATTACCGGGGCCACTGAAGCTTTCTTT. Amino acid sequence: CSAITGATEAFF. The chain couples TRBV20-1 to TRBJ1-1; D perhaps matches TRBD1 (5 bases). The V end was cut by 6 bases, the J end by 4 bases, with 12 bases between. This CDR3 is built from 12 residues. Germline V lookup: CDR1 DFQATT, CDR2 SNEGSKA (reference sequence).

The gene calls are TRBV30 and TRBJ1-5; D might be TRBD1 (5 bases). The CDR3 runs to 13 residues. The ends were cut back, 5 bases at V and 4 bases at J, with 12 bases in the middle. Germline-derived CDR1 and CDR2 are GTSNPN and SVGIG (reference sequence). The CDR3: CAWGASGNQPQHF. DNA of the CDR3: TGTGCCTGGGGGGCAAGTGGGAATCAGCCCCAGCATTTT.

As regards this clonotype: Germline and junction disagree at one end, which may indicate a read error. The chain employs TRBV4-2 and TRBJ2-3; D uncertain. CDR1 is LGHNA, CDR2 YNFKEQ, per germline. The CDR3 spans 17 residues. Here the CDR3 DNA reads TGTGCCAGCATCCAAGTAGTTACGGAGCGAATCACAGATACGCAGTATTTT. It is translated as CASIQVVTERITDTQYF.

The sample holds a few counts of this clonotype. The chain combines TRBV4-1 with TRBJ1-3; D is possibly TRBD1 (5 bases). V was pared by 0 bases and J by 0 bases, with 6 bases between. In germline, CDR1 is MGHRA, CDR2 YSYEKL. The CDR3 has 15 residues. Here the CDR3 DNA reads TGCGCCAGCAGCCAAGAGGGGGACTCTGGAAACACCATATATTTT. As protein: CASSQEGDSGNTIYF.